Listed below are T cell receptor beta chains from one sample, sequenced in a study of T cells after posttransplantation cyclophosphamide. The data were produced by immunoSEQ multiplex PCR, yet TCRdb's version contains in-frame clones alone and is incomplete. This sample shows about 12,000 clones and no singletons; more than 25% rests with the ten largest. The input for sequencing was PBMCs, taken after allogeneic stem cell transplant with posttransplant cyclophosphamide. All receptors derive from a female patient aged 40-50 years who received an allogeneic stem cell transplant from an unrelated donor, was CMV-positive, and had acute GVHD only. T cells may partly derive from the graft donor. The CDR3 runs from the conserved cysteine through the conserved F or W. D genes are given only for firm matches. Clone sizes are given selectively: once, few, many, or a class where the clone is expanded.

j_call,d_call,v_call,clone_size,cdr3_nt,cdr3_aa
TRBJ2-1,-,TRBV27,many,TGTGCCAGCAGTTTATCCGGGAGCTATGAGCAGTTCTTC,CASSLSGSYEQFF
TRBJ2-7,TRBD2,TRBV13,few,TGTGCCAGCAGCGTCCTCGTAGCGGGAGGGGTCTACGAGCAGTACTTC,CASSVLVAGGVYEQYF
TRBJ2-4,-,TRBV4-1,many,TGCGCCAGCAGCCATCCCGGGGGAGCCAAAAACATTCAGTACTTC,CASSHPGGAKNIQYF
TRBJ2-5,TRBD1,TRBV5-1,many,TGCGCCAGCAGCCCGGGGGCAGGGGGCGAGGAGACCCAGTACTTC,CASSPGAGGEETQYF
TRBJ1-5,TRBD1,TRBV18,many,TGTGCCAGCTCAATTTCGTCCGGGACAGTTAATCAGCCCCAGCATTTT,CASSISSGTVNQPQHF
TRBJ2-5,-,TRBV6-1,-,TGTGCCGCCCTAGGGGGGGTGGCGGGAGTAGAGACCCAGTACTTC,CAALGGVAGVETQYF
TRBJ2-3,TRBD2,TRBV5-1,many,TGCGCCAGCAAAGGAACAGCGGGGAGTCATACGCAGTATTTT,CASKGTAGSHTQYF
TRBJ2-7,-,TRBV5-6,many,TGTGCCAGCAGCTTTGGCAGCTACGAGCAGTACTTC,CASSFGSYEQYF
TRBJ2-5,TRBD1,TRBV10-1,many,TGCGCCAGCAGGTCAGGGGGAGAGAAGACCCAGTACTTC,CASRSGGEKTQYF
TRBJ1-5,-,TRBV28,many,TGTGCCAGCAGTTTATGGCGGGTTGGCAATCAGCCCCAGCATTTT,CASSLWRVGNQPQHF
TRBJ2-1,TRBD2,TRBV27,few,TGTGCCAGCAGTTCCCTTGGGACTAGCGGATCCTACAATGAGCAGTTCTTC,CASSSLGTSGSYNEQFF
TRBJ2-3,-,TRBV18,many,TGTGCCAGCTCACCAAGCAGACTCACAGATACGCAGTATTTT,CASSPSRLTDTQYF
TRBJ2-1,-,TRBV5-1,many,TGCGCCAGCAGCTTGGGAGCTAGACTTCTCAATGAGCAGTTCTTC,CASSLGARLLNEQFF
TRBJ2-7,TRBD2,TRBV9,few,TGTGCCAGCAGCGCGGGACTAGCGGTATACGAGCAGTACTTC,CASSAGLAVYEQYF
TRBJ2-1,TRBD2,TRBV7-7,many,TGTGCCAGCAGCAAGGGACTAGCGGGGGCCTCCTACAATGAGCAGTTCTTC,CASSKGLAGASYNEQFF
TRBJ1-4,-,TRBV9,medium-sized,TGTGCCAGCAGCGAACTGGGGGGGGGCCAGCGTCTGTTTTTT,CASSELGGGQRLFF
TRBJ2-1,-,TRBV4-1,many,TGCGCCAGCAGCCCCCGCGAGCCTAATGAGCAGTTCTTC,CASSPREPNEQFF
TRBJ1-3,TRBD1,TRBV6-5,many,TGTGCCAGCAGTTATGGGACAGGGGATGGAAACACCATATATTTT,CASSYGTGDGNTIYF
TRBJ2-7,TRBD2,TRBV5-1,many,TGCGCCAGCAGCTTGGGGACTAGCGGTCACTCCTACGAGCAGTACTTC,CASSLGTSGHSYEQYF
TRBJ2-3,-,TRBV4-2,many,TGTGCCAGCAGCCAGGGACTCCACACAGATACGCAGTATTTT,CASSQGLHTDTQYF
TRBJ1-2,TRBD1,TRBV5-1,many,TGCGCCAGCACCCTGGGGGACAGGGCCTACTATGGCTACACCTTC,CASTLGDRAYYGYTF
TRBJ2-6,-,TRBV5-4,many,TGTGCCAGCAGCTTGGGGGGGCCTGGGGCCAACGTCCTGACTTTC,CASSLGGPGANVLTF
TRBJ1-5,-,TRBV28,many,TGTGCCAGCAGTTTACGGCGGGTGCTCAATCAGCCCCAGCATTTT,CASSLRRVLNQPQHF
TRBJ2-4,-,TRBV19,many,TGTGCCAGTACCACTAGCCGTGCCCAGGGAAACATTCAGTACTTC,CASTTSRAQGNIQYF
TRBJ2-2,TRBD1,TRBV11-1,many,TGTGCCAGCAGCAGACAGGGGATGGATGGAAGAGGGGAGCTGTTTTTT,CASSRQGMDGRGELFF
TRBJ2-1,TRBD2,TRBV19,many,TGTGCCAGTAGTATTTTACGAAGTTCTAGCGGGAGGTGGGATGAGCAGTTCTTC,CASSILRSSSGRWDEQFF
TRBJ2-1,TRBD1,TRBV11-1,-,TGTGCCAGCAGCCCAGACAGGGGGTTCTTCAATGAGCAGTTCTTC,CASSPDRGFFNEQFF
TRBJ2-3,TRBD1,TRBV6-1,-,TGTGCCAGCAGTGCCCTTGGGACAGGGGATAGCACAGATACGCAGTATTTT,CASSALGTGDSTDTQYF
TRBJ1-6,TRBD1,TRBV5-4,-,TGTGCCAGCAGCGAAAACAGGGGGAGTTCACCCCTCCACTTT,CASSENRGSSPLHF
TRBJ1-1,-,TRBV5-5,many,TGTGCCAGCAGCTTGAGATTCGGGGTTGCCGAAGCTTTCTTT,CASSLRFGVAEAFF
TRBJ2-3,TRBD2,TRBV30,few,TGTGCCTGGACCGGGACTAGCGGGAGCGCAGATACGCAGTATTTT,CAWTGTSGSADTQYF
TRBJ1-1,-,TRBV19,many,TGTGCCAGTAGTATCGGTATCATGAACACTGAAGCTTTCTTT,CASSIGIMNTEAFF
TRBJ2-7,TRBD2,TRBV29-1,many,TGCAGCGTTGCTAGCGGGAGAAACCCCTACGAGCAGTACTTC,CSVASGRNPYEQYF
TRBJ2-3,TRBD2,TRBV7-9,-,TGTGCCAGCAGCTTACCCGGGACTAGCGGGTACACAGATACGCAGTATTTT,CASSLPGTSGYTDTQYF
TRBJ2-3,-,TRBV10-3,few,TGTGCCATCTGGGGGGCAGATACGCAGTATTTT,CAIWGADTQYF
TRBJ1-2,-,TRBV18,many,TGTGCCAGCTCACCAACCGGCACCGGAGGAGGCTACACCTTC,CASSPTGTGGGYTF
TRBJ2-3,TRBD1,TRBV7-9,few,TGTGCCAGCAGCTTAGGGGCGACAGGGTACACAGTTACGCAGTATTTT,CASSLGATGYTVTQYF
TRBJ2-3,-,TRBV11-2,-,TGTGCCAGCAGCTTTAGGGGTCCAGATACGCAGTATTTT,CASSFRGPDTQYF
TRBJ1-2,-,TRBV11-2,-,TGTGCCAGCAGCTTCCCAGGGGTGGGTTGGGTCTACACCTTC,CASSFPGVGWVYTF
TRBJ1-2,-,TRBV7-9,many,TGTGCCAGCAGCCTTCAAGGTAAACCGGGATGGCATGGCTACACCTTC,CASSLQGKPGWHGYTF
TRBJ1-3,-,TRBV11-2,many,TGTGCCAGCAGCTTAATTCACGGGGGTGGAAACACCATATATTTT,CASSLIHGGGNTIYF
TRBJ2-7,TRBD2,TRBV19,many,TGTGCCAGTAGTATAGGAGCTAGCGGGAGGACTCACTCCTACGAGCAGTACTTC,CASSIGASGRTHSYEQYF
TRBJ2-3,-,TRBV9,many,TGTGCCAGCAGCGTAAACAGCCTTTTCACAGATACGCAGTATTTT,CASSVNSLFTDTQYF
TRBJ2-1,TRBD2,TRBV7-6,-,TGTGCCAGCAGCCCCCGGGGGGGGCTCAATGAGCAGTTCTTC,CASSPRGGLNEQFF
TRBJ1-5,-,TRBV6-5,many,TGTGCCAGCAGTTACTCTCAGTACGGCAATCAGCCCCAGCATTTT,CASSYSQYGNQPQHF
TRBJ1-2,TRBD1,TRBV5-1,few,TGCGCCAGCAGCTTAAGGACAGGGAGCTATGGCTACACCTTC,CASSLRTGSYGYTF
TRBJ1-2,-,TRBV27,many,TGTGCCAGCAGTTTATTGGGCAGGGGTCTTGATAACTATGGCTACACCTTC,CASSLLGRGLDNYGYTF
TRBJ2-7,-,TRBV9,-,TGTGCCAGCGGGGCAGGGATAAACGAGCAGTACTTC,CASGAGINEQYF
TRBJ2-7,-,TRBV5-1,many,TGCGCCAGCAGCTTGGCCTCCTCTGTCTATTCCTACGAGCAGTACTTC,CASSLASSVYSYEQYF
TRBJ1-4,TRBD1,TRBV4-3,many,TGCGCCAGCAGCCAGGCAGCACAGGGGGGCAAAGAAAAACTGTTTTTT,CASSQAAQGGKEKLFF
TRBJ2-7,-,TRBV10-3,many,TGTGCCATCAGTGAGGCAGGCCACTACGAGCAGTACTTC,CAISEAGHYEQYF
TRBJ2-7,-,TRBV21-1,many,TGTGCCAGCAGCAAAACTAGCGGGTTACCTTCCTACGAGCAGTACTTC,CASSKTSGLPSYEQYF
TRBJ1-2,-,TRBV29-1,few,TGCAGCGCCGGGGGGGACGTGAGCTATGGCTACACCTTC,CSAGGDVSYGYTF